The entry that follows covers one TCR beta chain sequence. Its antigen is as yet unknown. The V and J ends lost 5 bases and 3 bases, in that order; junction bases with no gene match: 7. This CDR3 spans 15 amino acids. The germline V gene has CDR1 SGHVS and CDR2 FNYEAQ. This specimen comes from a study of long-term antiretroviral therapy in people with HIV. Running of the v3.0 immunoSEQ assay took place at survey level. Data came from immunoSEQ multiplex PCR; TCRdb stores just in-frame clones and leaves some out. The data hold approximately 30,000 clones, with roughly 88% observed a single time. The study, taken as a whole, reports: CDR3 length ranges were narrower in HIV repertoires than in controls.

This sample comprised unsorted PBMCs, obtained 3 years after starting antiretroviral therapy. The genes are TRBV7-6 and TRBJ1-1; 9 nucleotides match TRBD1. The sequence was collected from a man aged 35-49 years with HIV. DNA of the CDR3: TGTGCCAGCAGCCTGGGGACAGGGTATTACACTGAAGCTTTCTTT. This codes for CASSLGTGYYTEAFF.